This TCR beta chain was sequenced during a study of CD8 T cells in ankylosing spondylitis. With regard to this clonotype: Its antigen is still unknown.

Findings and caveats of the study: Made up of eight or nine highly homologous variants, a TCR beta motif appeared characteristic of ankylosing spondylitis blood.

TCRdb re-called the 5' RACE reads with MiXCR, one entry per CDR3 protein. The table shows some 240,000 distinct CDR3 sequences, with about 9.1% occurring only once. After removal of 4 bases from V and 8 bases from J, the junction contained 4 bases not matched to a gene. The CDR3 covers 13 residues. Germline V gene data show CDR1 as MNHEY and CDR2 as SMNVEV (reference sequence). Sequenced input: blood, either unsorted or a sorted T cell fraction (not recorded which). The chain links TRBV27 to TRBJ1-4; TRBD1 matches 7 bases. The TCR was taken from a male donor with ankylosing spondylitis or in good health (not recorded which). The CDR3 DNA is TGTGCCAGCAGTTCAACAGGGGAGGAAAAACTGTTTTTT. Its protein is CASSSTGEEKLFF.